This T cell receptor (beta chain) was recorded in a study of early T cells in non-severe SARS-CoV-2 infection. Study information: Sequencing used unsorted whole-blood bulk RNA, so chains lack pairing. The study, taken as a whole, reports: The study's VDJdb matching favored anti-spike CD8 responses and missed private and CD4 specificities.

This clonotype was observed a few times. The target antigen is unknown. Attached unique molecular identifiers marked individual cDNA molecules. TCRdb reprocessed the 5' RACE reads via MiXCR and lists one record per CDR3 protein. This sample has some 40,000 distinct CDR3 sequences, with about 6.5% found just once. V lost 2 bases to trimming and J lost 7 bases; unmatched junction nucleotides: 11. CDR3 length equals 15 residues. Per the germline V gene, CDR1 is SGDLS and CDR2 is YYNGEE. The sequence derives from an adult who was a healthcare worker with PCR-confirmed SARS-CoV-2 infection or an uninfected control (not recorded which). Sequenced material: whole blood, taken at baseline. This chain uses TRBV9 with TRBJ2-7; 8 bases are a match to TRBD1. The CDR3 coding sequence is TGTGCCAGCAGCGTCGGACAGGGTACATTCTCGGAGCAGTACTTC. Residues: CASSVGQGTFSEQYF.